This record looks at one TCR beta chain sequence and its context. The data were obtained in a study of blood T cell repertoires in COVID-19. Turning to the study itself: The samples span acute and convalescent COVID-19 from the United States, Italy and Spain. T cells, B-cell-depleted T cells, or PBMCs supplied cDNA or gDNA.

Original data processing: From reference gene primer amplification, estimates of nucleated cell counts were derived. Assay used: immunoSEQ multiplex PCR; TCRdb lists only in-frame clones, some missing. V and J calls and clone size follow that table, whereas D and trimming were derived from the DNA. The sample shows 220,000 or so clones, roughly four fifths of them seen only once. A Seattle source enrolled patients during active infection and followed them longitudinally. Per the germline V gene, CDR1 is MNHEY and CDR2 is SVGAGI. V dropped 8 bases and J dropped 2 bases, with 6 bases sitting between them. The CDR3 spans 11 residues.

The specimen sequenced was peripheral blood. The chain uses TRBV6-5 and TRBJ1-2, with D perhaps matching TRBD1 (5 bases). This clonotype originated in a woman over 75 with COVID-19, enrolled during active disease. The CDR3 coding sequence is TGTGCCAGCGCAGGGAACTATGGCTACACCTTC. This encodes CASAGNYGYTF.